These 31 T cell receptor beta chains share one sample of origin, sequenced in a study of blood T cells in healthy people across ages. The authors ran a second PCR of about 6 to 11 cycles using a sample-barcoded 5' primer and a J-beta primer mix. One entry per CDR3 protein, called by TCRdb with MiXCR from the 5' RACE reads. The sample consists of roughly 1,500,000 distinct CDR3 sequences, about 31% of them appearing once. The sample consisted of blood. These receptors originate from a woman in her thirties in good health.

This clonotype was detected a few times. J is TRBJ2-1 and V is TRBV7-2; 9 bases align to TRBD2. This CDR3 has 18 residues. The germline CDR1 and CDR2 sequences are SGHTA and FQGNSA. After removal of 5 bases from V and 5 bases from J, the junction contained 16 bases not matched to a gene. CDR3 in amino acids: CASSPQISGGLGDNEQFF. In DNA form, the CDR3 reads TGTGCCAGCAGCCCCCAGATTAGCGGGGGCCTAGGGGACAATGAGCAGTTCTTC.

This clonotype showed up just a few times. The V and J genes are TRBV3-1 and TRBJ2-7, with 10 bases matching TRBD1. The junction had 6 bases not matched to a gene; V was cut back by 4 bases and J by 0 bases. Germline loops: CDR1 LGHDT, CDR2 YNNKEL (reference sequence). The length of the CDR3 is 16 residues. CDR3 sequence reads: CASSPSGTGASYEQYF. CDR3 in DNA: TGTGCCAGCAGCCCTTCCGGGACAGGGGCCTCCTACGAGCAGTACTTC.

Only a few counts were recorded for this clonotype. At one end the junction does not follow the germline gene, possibly because of a read error. The rearrangement uses TRBV7-8 and TRBJ2-6, with a tentative D call TRBD2 (6 bases). Germline CDR1 reads SGHVS; CDR2 reads FQNEAQ. The CDR3 totals 18 residues. The CDR3 protein is CASSPGVGERSGANVRTF. Written as DNA, the CDR3 is TGTGCCAGCAGCCCGGGGGTGGGGGAGAGATCTGGGGCCAACGTCCGGACTTTC.

V gene TRBV28 combines with J gene TRBJ2-5, with TRBD2 identical over 8 bases. The ends lost 2 bases at V and 5 bases at J; junction bases unmatched: 16. Germline V CDR1 and CDR2: MDHEN, SYDVKM. This CDR3 has 18 residues. CDR3 protein: CASSLVGGREAVRETQYF. CDR3 nucleotide sequence: TGTGCCAGCAGTTTAGTTGGTGGGCGGGAGGCCGTCCGGGAGACCCAGTACTTC. Supplemented by reference TRBV28 and TRBJ2-5, the full variable domain reads DVKVTQSSRYLVKRTGEKVFLECVQDMDHENMFWYRQDPGLGLRLIYFSYDVKMKEKGDIPEGYSVSREKKERFSLILESASTNQTSMYLCASSLVGGREAVRETQYFGPGTRLLVL.

V gene TRBV9 combines with J gene TRBJ2-2; TRBD1 aligns across 7 bases. The junction had 2 bases not matched to a gene; V was cut back by 0 bases and J by 0 bases. The CDR3 covers 16 residues. Per germline, CDR1 SGDLS and CDR2 YYNGEE. The CDR3 nucleotides are TGTGCCAGCAGCGTAGGAGGGGGCCCGAACACCGGGGAGCTGTTTTTT. This encodes CASSVGGGPNTGELFF.

The chain couples TRBV5-1 to TRBJ2-1; D is perhaps TRBD1 (6 bases). Trimming pared 4 bases from V and 6 bases from J, leaving 14 bases between. The V gene's germline CDR1 is SGHRS and CDR2 YFSETQ. The CDR3 has 14 amino acids. CDR3: CASSLLTGINEQFF. The CDR3 DNA reads TGCGCCAGCAGCCTACTAACAGGGATCAATGAGCAGTTCTTC.

The chain uses TRBV20-1 and TRBJ1-5; 7 bases agree with TRBD1. J gave up 3 bases and V 2 bases, and 4 bases lay outside the gene matches. Germline V gene sequence: CDR1 DFQATT, CDR2 SNEGSKA (reference sequence). The CDR3 loop spans 14 amino acids. CDR3 amino acids: CSARPGQYNQPQHF. DNA for the CDR3: TGCAGTGCTAGACCGGGACAGTACAATCAGCCCCAGCATTTT.

A few counts support this clonotype. The rearrangement joins TRBV10-1 to TRBJ2-7, with D tentatively TRBD2 (5 bases). Germline CDR1 is WNHNN and CDR2 is SYGVQD (reference sequence). CDR3 length equals 13 residues. The germline V and J ends were trimmed by 4 bases and 5 bases, with 12 bases remaining between them. Written as DNA, the CDR3 is TGCGCCAGCAGTGTTCAGGTGGGAGACGAGCAGTACTTC. Its translation is CASSVQVGDEQYF.

The genes are TRBV6-4 and TRBJ2-5; 10 nucleotides match TRBD2. V lost 5 bases and J lost 2; bases outside the gene matches: 5. Looked up from germline, CDR1 is MRHNA and CDR2 is SNTAGT. The CDR3 extends over 15 amino acids. CDR3 amino acids: CASSPSGGEQETQYF. For the CDR3, the DNA is TGTGCCAGCAGTCCTAGCGGGGGCGAGCAAGAGACCCAGTACTTC.

This clonotype was detected a few times. The chain carries TRBV20-1 and TRBJ2-1, with TRBD2 matching 9 bases. CDR1 and CDR2 from the germline V gene are DFQATT and SNEGSKA (reference sequence). The CDR3 runs 15 residues. With 3 bases clipped from V and 3 bases from J, the junction kept 6 bases outside the gene matches. The CDR3 is CSASSGTSSYNEQFF. In DNA form, the CDR3 reads TGCAGTGCTAGTTCCGGGACTAGCAGCTACAATGAGCAGTTCTTC.

This clonotype was seen repeatedly, ten times or more. The chain combines TRBV4-1 with TRBJ2-7; D not resolved. The germline V gene encodes CDR1 MGHRA and CDR2 YSYEKL. V was cut by 1 base and J by 0 bases, with 7 bases left in between. There are 14 residues in the CDR3. The CDR3 bases are TGCGCCAGCAGCCAAGGCGCGGTCTCCTACGAGCAGTACTTC. It is translated as CASSQGAVSYEQYF.

The rearrangement uses TRBV10-3 and TRBJ2-1, with a tentative D call TRBD1 (6 bases). Trimming cost V 9 bases and J 6 bases, with 18 bases left between them. This CDR3 contains 14 residues. The V gene's germline CDR1 is ENHRY and CDR2 SYGVKD. CDR3 DNA: TGTGCCATAGGGCCGGGACACCGCCCCAATGAGCAGTTCTTC. It yields the protein CAIGPGHRPNEQFF.

The chain uses TRBV7-9 and TRBJ2-1; unclear D gene. This CDR3 has 14 amino acids. Trimming cost V 5 bases and J 8 bases, with 16 bases left between them. The germline CDR1 and CDR2 sequences are SEHNR and FQNEAQ (reference sequence). This CDR3 is CASSPLVQEDEQFF. CDR3 DNA sequence: TGTGCCAGCAGCCCACTTGTGCAGGAAGATGAGCAGTTCTTC. Variable domain in full (rest from reference TRBV7-9 and TRBJ2-1): DTGVSQNPRHKITKRGQNVTFRCDPISEHNRLYWYRQTLGQGPEFLTYFQNEAQLEKSRLLSDRFSAERPKGSFSTLEIQRTEQGDSAMYLCASSPLVQEDEQFFGPGTRLTVL.

This clonotype was counted at least ten times. V gene TRBV27 combines with J gene TRBJ2-1; 8 positions match TRBD2. CDR3 size: 16 residues. CDR1 and CDR2 from the germline V gene are MNHEY and SMNVEV (reference sequence). The junction had 4 bases not matched to a gene; V was cut back by 2 bases and J by 1 base. The CDR3 loop reads CASSLGSGASYNEQFF. CDR3 DNA: TGTGCCAGCAGTTTAGGTAGCGGGGCGTCCTACAATGAGCAGTTCTTC.

This clonotype has a handful of counts. The chain has TRBV29-1 and TRBJ2-5, with 8 positions matching TRBD1. The CDR3 has 13 amino acids. CDR1 and CDR2 from the germline V gene are SQVTM and ANQGSEA. The V segment lost 4 bases and the J segment 1 base; nucleotides outside the gene matches: 2. The CDR3, as DNA: TGCAGCGTTGTTGGACAGGGCCAAGAGACCCAGTACTTC. Translated, it gives CSVVGQGQETQYF.

CDR3 DNA sequence: TGTGCCAGGACGGGTCAGGGGGATTTCCCCTACAATGAGCAGTTCTTC. Translating it yields CARTGQGDFPYNEQFF. The chain has TRBV28 and TRBJ2-1; 7 bases are a match to TRBD1. The CDR3 is 16 residues long. The germline CDR1 and CDR2 sequences are MDHEN and SYDVKM. V trimming: 9 bases; J trimming: 2 bases; junction bases outside the gene matches: 13.

A word on this clonotype: It is unclear where the CDR3 begins or ends on the DNA, so no DNA is shown, and the CDR3 is as TCRdb lists it. This chain joins TRBV10-3 and TRBJ2-1; no check of the table's D call, TRBD2, against the DNA was made. Including both end residues, the CDR3 is 15 amino acids long. Per the germline V gene, CDR1 is ENHRY and CDR2 is SYGVKD. The CDR3: CAIRASVAGGNERFF.

V and J are TRBV19 and TRBJ2-1; no firm D call. The germline V gene encodes CDR1 LNHDA and CDR2 SQIVND (reference sequence). This CDR3 is built from 13 residues. Trimming took 5 bases from V and 5 from J, leaving 10 bases between them. The CDR3: CASSYGSDNEQFF. The CDR3 DNA reads as TGTGCCAGTAGTTATGGATCGGACAATGAGCAGTTCTTC. The full variable domain, rest sourced from reference TRBV19 and TRBJ2-1, is DGGITQSPKYLFRKEGQNVTLSCEQNLNHDAMYWYRQDPGQGLRLIYYSQIVNDFQKGDIAEGYSVSREKKESFPLTVTSAQKNPTAFYLCASSYGSDNEQFFGPGTRLTVL.

In this sample, this clonotype turned up a few times. Being one base from a much bigger clone, this may be a read error. The chain couples TRBV29-1 to TRBJ2-1; D could derive from TRBD1 or TRBD2 (5 bases each). Germline V CDR1 and CDR2: SQVTM, ANQGSEA. The CDR3 is 14 residues long. The CDR3: CGGRQSYSYNEQFF. CDR3 coding DNA: TGCGGCGGGCGACAGTCGTATTCCTACAATGAGCAGTTCTTC.

Points on this clonotype: Its ends do not fully match the called genes, so a read error is possible. The chain combines TRBV5-1 with TRBJ2-1; possible D gene TRBD1, 6 bases. Germline values: CDR1 SGHRS, CDR2 YFSETQ. The CDR3 is 15 residues long. For the CDR3, the DNA is TGCGCCAGCAGCTCACAGGGTATCGACTACAATGGGCAGTTCTTC. Amino acids: CASSSQGIDYNGQFF.

This chain links TRBV2 with TRBJ2-5, with unresolved D. The end of the DNA is better explained by TRBJ2-7, so the J call may be wrong. CDR3 length equals 13 residues. The V gene's germline CDR1 is SNHLY and CDR2 FYNNEI. CDR3 residues: CASSEAACYEQYF. The DNA for the CDR3 is TGTGCCAGCAGTGAAGCTGCGTGTTACGAGCAGTACTTC.

This chain joins TRBV3-1 and TRBJ2-7; 8 nucleotides agree with TRBD2. This CDR3 contains 13 residues. V was pared by 4 bases and J by 5 bases, with 4 bases of the junction left unmatched. Germline lookup yields CDR1 LGHDT and CDR2 YNNKEL (reference sequence). In DNA form, the CDR3 reads TGTGCCAGCAGCCGAACTAGCGGCCACGAGCAGTACTTC. Translated, it gives CASSRTSGHEQYF.

The gene calls are TRBV6-2 or TRBV6-3 and TRBJ2-7; 7 bases match TRBD2. The germline V gene encodes CDR1 MNHEY and CDR2 SVGEGT. V was pared by 5 bases and J by 0 bases, with 7 bases of the junction left unmatched. The CDR3 consists of 15 residues. Here the CDR3 reads CASSRLAGASYEQYF. In nucleotides, the CDR3 is TGTGCCAGCAGTCGTCTGGCGGGAGCCTCCTACGAGCAGTACTTC.

This clonotype was counted a few times. CDR3 in DNA: TGCGCCAGCAGCCAGGGTGCGGGCAGGGGTGTCGGTGGCGAAAAACTGTTTTTT. This gives the protein CASSQGAGRGVGGEKLFF. The V call is TRBV4-1, the J call TRBJ1-4, with D possibly matching TRBD1 (6 bases). CDR3 size: 18 residues. Germline V CDR1 and CDR2: MGHRA, YSYEKL. V was shortened by 3 bases and J by 8 bases, with 25 bases between the two germline ends.

This clonotype was detected only a few times. The rearrangement uses TRBV13 and TRBJ2-3; D uncertain. In germline, CDR1 is PRHDT, CDR2 FYEKMQ (reference sequence). The CDR3 loop spans 17 amino acids. The germline V and J ends were trimmed by 3 bases and 1 base, with 17 bases remaining between them. For the CDR3, the DNA is TGTGCCAGCAGCTTTCTCCGCGTGAGGCCGGGCACAGATACGCAGTATTTT. Translated: CASSFLRVRPGTDTQYF.

This clonotype has just a few counts. The chain uses TRBV10-3 and TRBJ2-7; D is unclear. The CDR3 runs to 13 residues. Deletions cut 6 bases from V and 6 bases from J, with 15 bases between. Germline values: CDR1 ENHRY, CDR2 SYGVKD. Here the CDR3 reads CAISKESSGEQYF. CDR3 coding DNA: TGTGCCATCAGCAAAGAGAGTTCGGGCGAGCAGTACTTC.

This clonotype is a singleton in its sample. Here the CDR3 DNA reads TGTGCCACCAAAAGCGGGGCAAATCAGTACGAGCAGTACTTC. Protein sequence: CATKSGANQYEQYF. The V and J genes are TRBV6-5 and TRBJ2-7; 7 bases map to TRBD2. With V trimmed by 10 bases and J by 4 bases, 13 bases remained unmatched. The V gene's germline CDR1 is MNHEY and CDR2 SVGAGI. CDR3 length: 14 amino acids.

The table lists this clonotype with a few counts. The rearrangement joins TRBV6-5 to TRBJ2-7; 7 nucleotides match TRBD2. Germline-derived CDR1 and CDR2 are MNHEY and SVGAGI. V shed 6 bases, J shed 2 bases, and the junction held 10 bases outside the gene matches. This CDR3 has 15 amino acids. For the CDR3, the DNA is TGTGCCAGCAGCAAGTCGGGAGGCGCAACCTACGAGCAGTACTTC. Translating gives CASSKSGGATYEQYF.

Notes on this clonotype: An end of the junction differs from the germline gene, which may be a read error. This chain links TRBV29-1 with TRBJ2-1; 9 nucleotides agree with TRBD1. The germline V gene encodes CDR1 SQVTM and CDR2 ANQGSEA. The CDR3 length is 16 residues. CDR3 amino acids: CGVPWTGVNSYNEQFF. The DNA for the CDR3 is TGCGGCGTTCCTTGGACAGGGGTCAACTCCTACAATGAGCAGTTCTTC.

This chain connects TRBV10-1 to TRBJ1-1; TRBD1 aligns across 10 bases. V gave up 0 bases and J gave up 5 bases; unmatched junction bases: 6. The CDR3 contains 16 residues. Germline CDR1 WNHNN, CDR2 SYGVQD (reference sequence). CDR3 nucleotide sequence: TGCGCCAGCAGTGAGTCGCCTGGGACAGGGGATACTGAAGCTTTCTTT. Translation: CASSESPGTGDTEAFF.

The genes are TRBV5-1 and TRBJ2-5; D is uncertain. Germline V gene sequence: CDR1 SGHRS, CDR2 YFSETQ. With 4 bases removed from V and 1 base from J, the gap between germline ends came to 11 bases. The CDR3 totals 14 residues. DNA of the CDR3: TGCGCCAGCAGCCGCAAACACCTCCAAGAGACCCAGTACTTC. Protein product: CASSRKHLQETQYF.